This is a list of T cell receptor beta chains from one sample in a study of response to subunit inactivated influenza vaccine. Each CDR3 protein gets one entry after TCRdb re-called the RT-PCR reads with MiXCR. The sample lists more than 400,000 distinct CDR3 sequences, approximately 11% seen once, with about 12% in the top ten. This sample comprised PBMCs from blood, obtained about 40 days after vaccination. These receptors came from a man in his fifties or sixties who received an inactivated influenza vaccine. Each CDR3 is given with its conserved first and last residue. D genes are given only for firm matches. Clone size is given for some rows only: seen once, a few or many times, or a class if the clone is expanded.

TRBD2 | TRBJ2-3 | few | TRBV5-6 | CASSQGLAPDTDTQYF | TGTGCCAGCAGCCAGGGACTAGCTCCCGACACAGATACGCAGTATTTT
TRBD1 | TRBJ2-1 | . | TRBV5-6 | CASSLPGQGAGEQFF | TGTGCCAGCAGCCTGCCGGGACAGGGGGCCGGGGAGCAGTTCTTC
. | TRBJ1-4 | few | TRBV12-3/TRBV12-4 | CASSLGGGVGEKLFF | TGTGCCAGCAGCCTTGGGGGGGGGGTTGGTGAAAAACTGTTTTTT
. | TRBJ2-7 | . | TRBV10-3 | CAIKSGTPSYEQYF | TGTGCCATCAAATCAGGGACGCCTTCCTACGAGCAGTACTTC
TRBD2 | TRBJ2-1 | few | TRBV29-1 | CSAGTSDYNEQFF | TGCAGCGCGGGGACTAGCGACTACAATGAGCAGTTCTTC
. | TRBJ2-2 | few | TRBV20-1 | CSARGPLNTGELFF | TGCAGTGCTAGAGGACCCCTGAACACCGGGGAGCTGTTTTTT
. | TRBJ1-1 | few | TRBV28 | CASTPPGPMNTEAFF | TGTGCCAGCACCCCACCCGGGCCAATGAACACTGAAGCTTTCTTT
TRBD2 | TRBJ2-1 | many | TRBV29-1 | CSATGSGLAGGYNEQFF | TGCAGCGCCACGGGGTCGGGACTAGCGGGGGGGTACAATGAGCAGTTCTTC
. | TRBJ1-5 | few | TRBV12-3/TRBV12-4 | CASSPSLEGGGRIF | TGTGCCAGCAGTCCGTCATTAGAGGGGGGGGGCAGAATTTTT
. | TRBJ2-7 | few | TRBV7-8 | CASSLVETGPYEQYF | TGTGCCAGCAGCTTAGTAGAAACAGGCCCCTACGAGCAGTACTTC
TRBD2 | TRBJ2-7 | . | TRBV20-1 | CSAYSGGANEQYF | TGCAGTGCTTATAGCGGGGGAGCCAACGAGCAGTACTTC
TRBD1 | TRBJ2-1 | few | TRBV20-1 | CSAWKQGAHYNEQFF | TGCAGTGCTTGGAAACAGGGGGCTCACTACAATGAGCAGTTCTTC
. | TRBJ2-5 | many | TRBV7-2 | CASSLSSSPQETQYF | TGTGCCAGCAGCTTATCGTCTAGCCCTCAAGAGACCCAGTACTTC
. | TRBJ2-3 | . | TRBV4-2 | CASSQVRLEDTQYF | TGTGCCAGCAGCCAAGTTAGGCTAGAAGATACGCAGTATTTT
. | TRBJ2-5 | . | TRBV18 | CASSPGGVSPAQYF | TGTGCCAGCTCACCCGGGGGAGTCTCACCTGCCCAGTACTTC
TRBD2 | TRBJ2-7 | . | TRBV7-6 | CASSSGLAGGGNEQYF | TGTGCCAGCAGCTCGGGACTAGCGGGGGGCGGCAACGAGCAGTACTTC
TRBD1 | TRBJ2-2 | many | TRBV6-1 | CASSKQGTGELFF | TGTGCCAGCAGTAAACAGGGGACCGGGGAGCTGTTTTTT
TRBD2 | TRBJ2-4 | . | TRBV4-3 | CASSQDPASGRATNFQYF | TGCGCCAGCAGCCAAGATCCGGCTAGCGGGAGGGCTACAAACTTTCAGTACTTC
. | TRBJ2-7 | . | TRBV5-5 | CASSPQFNPYEQYF | TGTGCCAGCAGCCCGCAATTCAACCCCTACGAGCAGTACTTC
. | TRBJ2-7 | few | TRBV20-1 | CSASGGLSSSISDEQYF | TGCAGTGCTAGCGGGGGTTTATCTTCGAGCATTAGCGACGAGCAGTACTTC
. | TRBJ2-2 | many | TRBV27 | CASRWISAGELFF | TGTGCCAGCAGATGGATATCGGCCGGGGAGCTGTTTTTT
. | TRBJ1-5 | many | TRBV16 | CASSRQDSLNQPQHF | TGTGCCAGCAGCCGCCAGGACAGCCTCAATCAGCCCCAGCATTTT
. | TRBJ1-4 | few | TRBV7-9 | CASSYQSANEKLFF | TGTGCCAGCAGTTATCAGTCAGCTAATGAAAAACTGTTTTTT
TRBD2 | TRBJ2-1 | . | TRBV10-3 | CAISESTSGRYEQFF | TGTGCCATCAGTGAGTCGACTAGCGGGAGATATGAGCAGTTCTTC
. | TRBJ2-5 | few | TRBV12-3/TRBV12-4 | CASRPAQGPQETQYF | TGTGCCAGCAGGCCCGCACAGGGCCCCCAAGAGACCCAGTACTTC
. | TRBJ1-3 | . | TRBV10-3 | CAIAGSSGNTIYF | TGTGCCATCGCCGGCAGCTCTGGAAACACCATATATTTT
. | TRBJ1-5 | many | TRBV29-1 | CSVGNSNQPQHF | TGCAGCGTTGGTAATAGCAATCAGCCCCAGCATTTT
TRBD2 | TRBJ2-1 | few | TRBV7-2 | CASSRTSGVSDEQFF | TGTGCCAGCAGCAGAACTAGCGGGGTAAGCGATGAGCAGTTCTTC
TRBD2 | TRBJ2-5 | many | TRBV6-6 | CASTSGSKTQYF | TGTGCCAGCACCAGCGGGAGTAAGACCCAGTACTTC
. | TRBJ2-1 | . | TRBV2 | CASSADYWYNEQFF | TGTGCCAGCAGTGCCGACTACTGGTACAATGAGCAGTTCTTC
. | TRBJ1-5 | few | TRBV4-3 | CASSQYFGNQPQHF | TGCGCCAGCAGCCAATATTTTGGAAATCAGCCCCAGCATTTT
. | TRBJ1-1 | . | TRBV20-1 | CRGSSGDTEAFF | TGCAGGGGAAGCAGTGGGGACACTGAAGCTTTCTTT
TRBD2 | TRBJ2-1 | . | TRBV7-9 | CASSFTSAFGNEQFF | TGTGCCAGCAGCTTTACTAGCGCCTTTGGAAATGAGCAGTTCTTC
. | TRBJ2-1 | . | TRBV4-2 | CAISLGLLCSGNEQFF | TGTGCCATCAGCCTTGGGCTCCTCTGCTCTGGGAATGAGCAGTTCTTC
TRBD2 | TRBJ2-1 | few | TRBV6-5 | CASSFRLAGVDEQFF | TGTGCCAGCAGTTTTCGGCTAGCGGGAGTTGATGAGCAGTTCTTC
. | TRBJ2-3 | few | TRBV12-3/TRBV12-4 | CASSQWRDRTDTQYF | TGTGCCAGCAGTCAATGGCGGGACCGCACAGATACGCAGTATTTT
TRBD1 | TRBJ2-3 | . | TRBV19 | CASSSSDRGFTDTQYF | TGTGCCAGTAGTTCGTCTGACAGGGGATTCACAGATACGCAGTATTTT
TRBD1 | TRBJ1-2 | few | TRBV20-1 | CSARDTGARDGYTF | TGCAGTGCTAGAGATACAGGGGCGAGAGATGGCTACACCTTC
. | TRBJ1-6 | . | TRBV27 | CASRMGISPLHF | TGTGCCAGCCGAATGGGCATTTCACCCCTCCACTTT
. | TRBJ1-2 | many | TRBV29-1 | CSVGGRVGYGYTF | TGCAGCGTTGGGGGCAGGGTAGGCTATGGCTACACCTTC
. | TRBJ2-3 | . | TRBV2 | CASFSRLDTQYF | TGTGCCAGCTTTAGCAGATTGGATACGCAGTATTTT